This TCR beta chain stems from a study of OX40 agonist ivuxolimab in advanced cancers. V lost 4 bases and J lost 2, with 11 bases in between. The germline CDR1 and CDR2 sequences are MGHRA and YSYEKL. The CDR3 contains 14 residues. Autoimmune disease history or systemic immunosuppression disqualified patients. Regarding this clone: This sample includes further DNA sequences coding for the same CDR3.

Assay: immunoSEQ multiplex PCR; the TCRdb copy retains only in-frame clones and omits some. The sample has tens of thousands of clones, 88% seen once. The rearrangement links TRBV4-1 to TRBJ1-2; D remains ambiguous. This clonotype originated in an adult with an advanced solid tumor such as melanoma, head and neck, liver or kidney cancer. The sample here was CD4+ or CD8+ T cells sorted from blood, taken in a trial of the OX40 agonist ivuxolimab. CDR3 sequence (DNA): TGCGCCAGCAGCCCCCGGACGGCCAACTATGGCTACACCTTC. Amino acid sequence: CASSPRTANYGYTF.